This T cell receptor (beta chain) was sequenced during a study of regulatory T cells in long-lasting Graves disease (dated by TCRdb to the early 2020s). In terms of the full investigation: Antithyroid drugs had been taken for less than 3 months by newly diagnosed Graves' disease patients. Peripheral blood TCR sequencing and RNA sequencing compared persistent Graves' disease patients with newly diagnosed Graves' disease patients. The study took place in China and was registered as a clinical trial. A total of 35 or so samples underwent TCR sequencing: some 13 from persistent and approximately 20 from newly diagnosed Graves' disease patients. The paper as a whole reports these results and caveats: Sequencing and analysis were limited to the TCR beta chain. Preferential use of TRBV28, TRBJ1-2 and TRBJ2-5 was observed in persistent disease, whereas TRBV20-1 and TRBJ2-1 were favored in newly diagnosed disease. Persistent patients shared more public clonotypes among themselves (over 2,500) than newly diagnosed patients did (approximately 970). As a limitation, the authors acknowledged that the small sample size may reduce accuracy. Compared with newly diagnosed patients, patients with persistent Graves' disease had lower TCR Shannon entropy and fewer highly expanded clones, which suggests clonal expansion. Because the primary lesion, thyroid tissue, could not be accessed, the study looked at peripheral blood alone.

Interpreted using the paper, the time point label stands for: newly diagnosed GD, antithyroid drugs for less than 3 months. RNA was extracted from PBMCs in TRIzol for both TCR sequencing and RNA sequencing. The diagnosis of Graves' disease followed American Thyroid Association guidelines. Patients were recruited from an endocrinology department in Xi'an, China. Each patient gave 7 to 9.5 milliliters of peripheral blood, collected in an EDTA anticoagulant tube. Ficoll Paque Plus density gradient separation was used to isolate PBMCs, and no further T cell sorting was done. RNA quality was checked with an Agilent 2100 Bioanalyzer and agarose gel, and concentration with a NanoDrop 2000. The method behind the library was multiplex PCR. The sequencer listed for this sample is Illumina HiSeq 4000. iRepertoire HTBI primers and Arm-PCR amplification of CDR3 regions were used to construct TCR beta libraries. PCR products were gel purified before sequencing. The paper's processing steps were these. Gene usage analysis of CDR3 amino acid clonotypes used the approximately 62 TRBV and fewer than 15 TRBJ segments found across samples. COPE and FqMerger were used to merge the filtered high-quality paired reads into contigs. BLAST was used to align contigs to IMGT TRBV, TRBD and TRBJ reference genes, and CDR3 was defined according to IMGT. Highly expanded clones were defined as clonotypes with a frequency above 0.1%. Shannon entropy was used to measure repertoire diversity, and the Gini coefficient was used to measure V-J evenness. A clonotype was considered public if more than one individual shared it. TCRdb reran the public reads through fastp at Q25 and MiXCR, keeping productive beta chains. Rows with one shared CDR3 protein collapse into an entry with the most common genes and DNA. TCRdb, rather than the study authors, made the V and J calls. The table for this sample lists more than 450,000 distinct CDR3 sequences; 15% to 20% of them were counted only once. The top ten clonotypes cover 12% of the sample.

Many counts were recorded for this clonotype. What antigen it recognizes has not been identified. Base qualities are missing; no much larger clone stands one base away. As encoded in the germline V gene, CDR1 is SGHRS while CDR2 is YFSETQ. V loses 0 bases at its end and J loses 1 base; junction bases beyond the gene matches: 4. The CDR3 runs 16 residues from the cysteine to the phenylalanine. Of all the DNA, just the CDR3 is kept, 48 bases in frame from base 1. This sample was shared with a second study, whose subject was T cells in Graves' hyperthyroidism and ophthalmopathy. Looking at the second paper: Stable Graves' hyperthyroidism was defined as no progression to ophthalmopathy during 18 months of follow-up. Hyperthyroidism patients were newly diagnosed, had a disease duration of under 2 months, and were aged 18 to 65 years. The study excluded patients with uncontrolled infections, other autoimmune diseases, pregnancy or lactation. Diagnoses relied on clinical symptoms, serum thyroxine and TRAb, thyroid ultrasound and orbital computed tomography. A first-round RT-PCR of the TCR CDR3 used the HTBI primer set with the Qiagen OneStep RT-PCR kit. Most expanded thyroid clonotypes (frequency above 0.001) were also found in blood, which suggests that blood repertoires may mirror thyroid immune responses. In cross-validation, a model built on a 13 V-J signature told ophthalmopathy apart from stable hyperthyroidism with 85% to 90% sensitivity and roughly 81% specificity, and in testing the same model reached 80%/75%. In validation, the model predicted progression to ophthalmopathy with roughly 66% sensitivity and 72% to 75% specificity, a median of about 6 months before onset. A discovery cohort of roughly 100 patients, fewer than 50 with Graves' ophthalmopathy and under 60 with stable Graves' hyperthyroidism, was used to find distinguishing TCR V-J signatures. An independent validation cohort of around 20 hyperthyroidism patients and 17 patients who later progressed to ophthalmopathy tested prospective prediction of ophthalmopathy. The 75 to 100 discovery patients were randomly split 7:3 into training and test sets. Thyroid tissue and blood T-cell repertoires from six Graves' hyperthyroidism patients were also compared in the study. After sampling, hyperthyroidism patients received methimazole starting at 30 mg daily, and ophthalmopathy patients received high-dose intravenous methylprednisolone. The libraries were constructed in a second round of multiplex PCR and then size-selected and purified. Sequencing of the libraries was done on an Illumina HiSeq2000 using paired-end 100 bp reads. SOAPnuke was used to process the raw data, with reads discarded if the reads contained adapters or uncalled bases, had a mean Phred below 15, or lacked an exact constant-primer or identifier match. COPE v1.2.5 was used to merge high-quality paired reads, and clonotypes were defined as unique nucleotide sequences. Clonotypes were aligned to IMGT TRBV, TRBD and TRBJ reference segments using MiTCR v1.1. Only V-J combinations with frequency above 0.0001, covering 99% to 99.2% of repertoires, were analysed. A TCS score was defined as the ratio of F50 (clonal expansion) to E x V (chaos), with BLOSUM62-based TCRdist applied between CDR3 peptides within each V-J. Welch's t-statistics and random forest reduced 500 to 650 V-J features to under 15, which were used in a naive Bayes classifier (R e1071). Sample size was not statistically predetermined, and blinding of investigators to group allocation was not performed. The paper reports TCR Vbeta CDR3 sequencing of over 120 peripheral blood samples: approximately 41 ophthalmopathy, roughly 80 hyperthyroidism and roughly 17 progressor patients.

The sequencing used peripheral blood mononuclear cells (PBMCs), collected at new diagnosis, from a patient treated with antithyroid drugs. This sequence originates from a man between 35 and 55 years old with Graves disease. Donor details come from another sample of the same person, matched by shared clones. The chain is assembled from TRBV5-1 and TRBJ2-3; the central 8 bases match TRBD1. The nucleotide sequence is TGCGCCAGCAGCTTGGAGAGGGGACAGGGCACAGATACGCAGTATTTT. Protein translation: CASSLERGQGTDTQYF.